The sample holds a few counts of the clone carrying this T cell receptor beta chain. Its cognate antigen is unknown. This entry comes from a study of Graves' ophthalmopathy and Graves' hyperthyroidism. The study, taken as a whole, reports: Ophthalmopathy was separated from stable hyperthyroidism by a 13-signature model with around 88% sensitivity and roughly 81% specificity. A majority of expanded thyroid clonotypes exceeding 0.001 frequency were likewise present in blood.

Transcripts of RNA were the source for amplifying TCR beta CDR3 regions. A first-round RT-PCR used HTBI primers, followed by a second-round multiplex PCR. TCRdb processed the multiplex PCR reads anew with MiXCR; each CDR3 protein has one entry. The data hold roughly 600,000 distinct CDR3 sequences, with under 45% observed a single time. The receptor's source is an adult man with Graves' hyperthyroidism. Sequences were obtained from peripheral blood or thyroid tissue (not recorded which).

The CDR3 DNA sequence: TGTGCCAGCAGCCAAGATAACACCGGGAGCAATCAGCCCCAGCATTTT. This codes for CASSQDNTGSNQPQHF. The J gene is TRBJ1-5, the V gene TRBV4-2; D is uncertain. The germline V gene has CDR1 LGHNA and CDR2 YNFKEQ. This CDR3 contains 16 residues. V lost 0 bases to trimming and J lost 1 base, with 10 bases between them.